The 13 T cell receptor beta chains presented below share a single source sample, sequenced in a study of blood T cell repertoires in COVID-19. Assay: immunoSEQ multiplex PCR; the TCRdb copy retains only in-frame clones and omits some. The profile shows 250,000 to 400,000 clones, 88% of them singletons. Sequencing input: peripheral blood. These receptors all come from a woman in her 30s with COVID-19, enrolled during active disease.

This sequence joins TRBV7-9 and TRBJ2-3; tentative D call: TRBD2 (5 bases). The CDR3 runs 14 residues. Germline CDR1 and CDR2: SEHNR and FQNEAQ (reference sequence). V was clipped by 2 bases and J by 3 bases, with 9 bases between them. CDR3 residues: CASSLSGATDTQYF. The DNA for the CDR3 is TGTGCCAGCAGCTTAAGCGGAGCGACAGATACGCAGTATTTT.

The J gene is TRBJ2-1, the V gene TRBV2; TRBD1 agrees at 9 bases. The CDR3 totals 15 residues. The V gene end was trimmed by 4 bases and the J gene end by 5 bases; junction bases not matched to a gene: 6. The germline CDR1 and CDR2 sequences are SNHLY and FYNNEI. The CDR3 sequence is CASSGAGTGNNEQFF. The CDR3 region has the DNA TGTGCCAGCAGTGGTGCTGGGACAGGGAACAATGAGCAGTTCTTC. The whole variable domain, remainder taken from reference TRBV2 and TRBJ2-1, is EPEVTQTPSHQVTQMGQEVILRCVPISNHLYFYWYRQILGQKVEFLVSFYNNEISEKSEIFDDQFSVERPDGSNFTLKIRSTKLEDSAMYFCASSGAGTGNNEQFFGPGTRLTVL.

As regards this clone: The same CDR3 arises from other DNA sequences in this sample as well. This chain links TRBV27 with TRBJ1-2; 7 nucleotides align to TRBD1. CDR1 and CDR2 from the germline V gene are MNHEY and SMNVEV (reference sequence). This CDR3 contains 12 residues. The V segment lost 8 bases and the J segment 4 bases; nucleotides outside the gene matches: 4. CDR3 DNA sequence: TGTGCCAGCGGAGGGGGCGCCTATGGCTACACCTTC. It yields the protein CASGGGAYGYTF.

This chain uses TRBV3-1 (or the pseudogene TRBV3-2) with TRBJ1-1; D may be TRBD1 (5 bases). This CDR3 is 15 amino acids long. Trimming left V 1 base short and J 5 bases short, with 14 bases between. Germline V lookup: CDR1 LGHDT, CDR2 YNNKEL (reference sequence). CDR3 loop: CASSQVGGGRTEAFF. DNA of the CDR3: TGTGCCAGCAGCCAAGTCGGGGGAGGTAGGACTGAAGCTTTCTTT.

The chain combines TRBV13 with TRBJ1-2; D gene ambiguous. With 5 bases removed from V and 3 bases from J, the gap between germline ends came to 22 bases. Germline V lookup: CDR1 PRHDT, CDR2 FYEKMQ (reference sequence). This CDR3 spans 17 amino acids. The DNA of the CDR3 is TGTGCCAGCAGCCCCTTTAGTGGGCAGCAGTTCTACTATGGCTACACCTTC. This translates into CASSPFSGQQFYYGYTF. Looking up the rest from reference TRBV13 and TRBJ1-2 gives the full variable domain: AAGVIQSPRHLIKEKRETATLKCYPIPRHDTVYWYQQGPGQDPQFLISFYEKMQSDKGSIPDRFSAQQFSDYHSELNMSSLELGDSALYFCASSPFSGQQFYYGYTFGSGTRLTVV.

The chain links TRBV28 to TRBJ1-2; perhaps TRBD1 as D (6 bases). The germline CDR1 and CDR2 sequences are MDHEN and SYDVKM. The CDR3 extends over 16 amino acids. Trimming pared 4 bases from V and 4 bases from J, leaving 19 bases between. The DNA for the CDR3 is TGTGCCAGCAGTTCCATTCGCCGGGACAACCCCTATGGCTACACCTTC. It specifies CASSSIRRDNPYGYTF.

The genes are TRBV7-2 and TRBJ2-4; tentatively, D is TRBD1 (5 bases). The CDR3 covers 14 residues. The germline V and J ends were trimmed by 5 bases and 2 bases, with 10 bases remaining between them. CDR1 and CDR2 (germline): SGHTA, FQGNSA. The DNA of the CDR3 is TGTGCCAGCAGCCCGACAGCCTCCAAAAACATTCAGTACTTC. This gives the protein CASSPTASKNIQYF.

The chain uses TRBV19 and TRBJ2-5; 13 bases line up with TRBD2. V was clipped by 8 bases and J by 4 bases; unmatched bases: 4. The CDR3 is 14 residues long. Germline assignment: CDR1 LNHDA and CDR2 SQIVND (reference sequence). The DNA for the CDR3 is TGTGCCAGTGGAACTAGCGGGGGGGGAGAGACCCAGTACTTC. This encodes CASGTSGGGETQYF.

The chain carries TRBV6-5 and TRBJ2-3; the match to TRBD1 covers 9 bases. The germline V gene has CDR1 MNHEY and CDR2 SVGAGI. The CDR3 is 15 residues long. The V segment lost 2 bases and the J segment 5 bases; nucleotides outside the gene matches: 5. The CDR3 is CASSYQTGGRDTQYF. The CDR3 DNA reads as TGTGCCAGCAGTTACCAAACAGGGGGCAGAGATACGCAGTATTTT.

The chain carries TRBV10-3 and TRBJ2-7; the match to TRBD2 covers 7 bases. The CDR3 is 13 amino acids. CDR1 is ENHRY and CDR2 is SYGVKD in the germline V gene. Losses at the gene ends were 10 bases for V and 3 bases for J; bases not matched to a gene: 9. The CDR3 region is CATQLGGDYEQYF. The CDR3 DNA follows: TGTGCCACCCAATTGGGAGGGGACTACGAGCAGTACTTC.

The V and J genes are TRBV30 and TRBJ2-2, with D possibly matching TRBD2 (5 bases). Germline lookup yields CDR1 GTSNPN and CDR2 SVGIG (reference sequence). CDR3 size: 13 residues. V lost 4 bases, J lost 0 bases, and 6 bases lay in between. The CDR3 region is CAWILANTGELFF. The CDR3 region has the DNA TGTGCCTGGATACTAGCGAACACCGGGGAGCTGTTTTTT.

V and J are TRBV2 and TRBJ2-3, with D unresolved. Trimming took 1 base from V and 10 from J, leaving 12 bases between them. Per the germline V gene, CDR1 is SNHLY and CDR2 is FYNNEI. This CDR3 has 13 residues. The CDR3, as DNA: TGTGCCAGCAGTGAAGACCAACGGTTGGCGCAGTATTTT. It codes for CASSEDQRLAQYF. Looking up the rest from reference TRBV2 and TRBJ2-3 gives the full variable domain: EPEVTQTPSHQVTQMGQEVILRCVPISNHLYFYWYRQILGQKVEFLVSFYNNEISEKSEIFDDQFSVERPDGSNFTLKIRSTKLEDSAMYFCASSEDQRLAQYFGPGTRLTVL.

CDR3 region: CASGPGGVDQPQHF. DNA for the CDR3: TGTGCCAGCGGTCCGGGGGGGGTGGATCAGCCCCAGCATTTT. The V call is TRBV6-5, the J call TRBJ1-5; TRBD1 is a possible D gene (5 bases). Germline assignment: CDR1 MNHEY and CDR2 SVGAGI. This CDR3 region has 14 residues. The V end was cut by 8 bases, the J end by 5 bases, with 16 bases between.